This entry is about one TCR beta chain. Assay: immunoSEQ multiplex PCR; the TCRdb copy retains only in-frame clones and omits some. The table includes approximately 82,000 clones, under 95% detected once. This record comes from a study of technical replicates of blood from several donors. Trimming pared 0 bases from V and 3 bases from J, leaving 14 bases between. CDR1 is KGHSH, CDR2 LQKENI, per germline. The CDR3 loop spans 16 amino acids. This clonotype originated in a human donor in good health. The specimen was T cells isolated from PBMCs. The chain recombines TRBV18 with TRBJ1-2, with D unresolved. CDR3 region: CASSPPSVSGDYGYTF. As DNA, the CDR3 is TGTGCCAGCTCACCACCTAGTGTATCAGGCGACTATGGCTACACCTTC.